These 32 T cell receptor beta chains share one sample of origin, sequenced in a study of T cell repertoires in aging, cancer and after chemotherapy. The template was genomic DNA from peripheral blood, not RNA. A mixed TRB-A/B primer pool amplified rearranged TRB by multiplex touch-down PCR. TCRdb re-called the multiplex PCR reads through MiXCR, storing one row per CDR3 protein. The sample lists fewer than 600 distinct CDR3 sequences, roughly 60% occurring once. The specimen was blood. Source of these receptors: a human donor with a blood cancer.

This rearrangement joins TRBV30 to TRBJ2-5; TRBD1 or TRBD2 may be the D gene (5 bases each). V lost 0 bases to trimming and J lost 7 bases, with 9 bases between them. Germline-derived CDR1 and CDR2 are GTSNPN and SVGIG (reference sequence). The CDR3 is 12 amino acids. CDR3 sequence: CAWSVRGGTQYF. CDR3 coding DNA: TGTGCCTGGAGTGTACGTGGGGGGACCCAGTACTTC. Filled out from reference TRBV30 and TRBJ2-5, the complete variable domain reads SQTIHQWPATLVQPVGSPLSLECTVEGTSNPNLYWYRQAAGRGLQLLFYSVGIGQISSEVPQNLSASRPQDRQFILSSKKLLLSDSGFYLCAWSVRGGTQYFGPGTRLLVL.

The chain couples TRBV19 to TRBJ2-1, with TRBD2 identical over 12 bases. The J segment lost 3 bases and the V segment lost 3 bases, leaving 0 bases of the junction unmatched. The CDR3 runs to 15 residues. Germline-derived CDR1 and CDR2 are LNHDA and SQIVND (reference sequence). CDR3 DNA: TGTGCCAGTAGTATGACTAGCGGGGGCTACAATGAGCAGTTCTTC. Amino acids: CASSMTSGGYNEQFF.

The gene calls are TRBV7-9 and TRBJ2-2, with D perhaps given as TRBD1 or TRBD2 (5 bases each). Germline V gives CDR1 SEHNR, CDR2 FQNEAQ (reference sequence). With 5 bases removed from V and 4 bases from J, the gap between germline ends came to 20 bases. CDR3 length: 17 residues. The CDR3: CASSDNSGLGPTGELFF. In DNA form, the CDR3 reads TGTGCCAGCAGCGATAACTCCGGGTTGGGACCCACCGGGGAGCTGTTTTTT.

In this sample, this clonotype is medium-sized (0.01 to 0.1%). The genes are TRBV11-2 and TRBJ2-6, with TRBD2 matching over 7 bases. The V gene end was trimmed by 0 bases and the J gene end by 12 bases; junction bases not matched to a gene: 2. This CDR3 comprises 13 residues. CDR1 is SGHAT and CDR2 is FQNNGV in the germline V gene. The CDR3 is CASSLDREGVLTF. The CDR3 bases are TGTGCCAGCAGCTTAGATAGGGAGGGCGTCCTGACTTTC.

The chain is built from TRBV12-3 or TRBV12-4 and TRBJ2-3; 7 bases fit TRBD2. The CDR3 spans 14 residues. The trim removed 6 bases at V and 2 bases at J, leaving 5 bases unmatched. The CDR3 nucleotides are TGTGCCAGCAGCCCGAGCGGGGTCACAGATACGCAGTATTTT. Amino acid sequence: CASSPSGVTDTQYF.

This chain uses TRBV20-1 with TRBJ2-5; D perhaps matches TRBD2 (6 bases). This CDR3 has 15 residues. Germline CDR1 and CDR2: DFQATT and SNEGSKA (reference sequence). V lost 5 bases and J lost 5, with 21 bases in between. The CDR3 is CSAGRDSDTVETQYF. The DNA of the CDR3 is TGCAGTGCTGGCCGGGACTCCGACACGGTGGAGACCCAGTACTTC.

V is TRBV6-2 or TRBV6-3 and J is TRBJ2-3, with D tentatively TRBD2 (5 bases). CDR1 and CDR2 (germline): MNHEY, SVGEGT. This CDR3 has 15 residues. Trimming took off 0 bases at V and 3 bases at J, with 10 bases between the two ends. CDR3 sequence: CASSYSISVTDTQYF. The DNA of the CDR3 is TGTGCCAGCAGTTACTCCATTAGCGTTACAGATACGCAGTATTTT.

This clonotype is large within its sample. The chain combines TRBV6-5 with TRBJ2-3; a weak D match, TRBD1 (5 bases). Per germline, CDR1 MNHEY and CDR2 SVGAGI. V dropped 9 bases and J dropped 3 bases, with 16 bases sitting between them. This CDR3 is 14 amino acids long. CDR3 sequence: CASAQGVSTDTQYF. The CDR3 DNA reads TGTGCCAGTGCGCAGGGTGTGTCGACAGATACGCAGTATTTT.

V and J are TRBV7-6 and TRBJ2-2; D ambiguous. The CDR3 totals 15 residues. CDR1 and CDR2 (germline): SGHVS, FNYEAQ. Trimming left V 3 bases short and J 2 bases short, with 10 bases between. The CDR3 nucleotides are TGTGCCAGCAGCTTCAAGGGATTTAACACCGGGGAGCTGTTTTTT. Its protein is CASSFKGFNTGELFF.

The V and J genes are TRBV19 and TRBJ1-1; a weak D match, TRBD1 (5 bases). Trimming removed 8 bases at V and 0 bases at J, with 10 bases between. The CDR3 extends over 13 amino acids. The V gene's germline CDR1 is LNHDA and CDR2 SQIVND (reference sequence). DNA of the CDR3: TGTGCCAGTTCATCAGGGTTGAACACTGAAGCTTTCTTT. Translating it yields CASSSGLNTEAFF.

The V gene is TRBV10-1, the J gene TRBJ2-1; no reliable D call. Looked up from germline, CDR1 is WNHNN and CDR2 is SYGVQD (reference sequence). The CDR3 length is 14 residues. Trimming pared 3 bases from V and 0 bases from J, leaving 6 bases between. The CDR3 DNA sequence: TGCGCCAGCAGTGAAGGCAGCTCCTACAATGAGCAGTTCTTC. The encoded protein is CASSEGSSYNEQFF.

This clonotype is judged hyperexpanded. The V gene is TRBV6-2 or TRBV6-3, the J gene TRBJ1-2, with D tentatively TRBD1 (5 bases). V was cut by 0 bases and J by 6 bases, with 11 bases left in between. The CDR3 is made up of 14 amino acids. The germline V gene encodes CDR1 MNHEY and CDR2 SVGEGT. CDR3 nucleotide sequence: TGTGCCAGCAGTTACTCGAGCCTAGGGGATGGCTACACCTTC. It encodes CASSYSSLGDGYTF.

About this clonotype: Because it lacks the conserved phenylalanine or tryptophan at the end, this CDR3 is likely a read error. The chain is built from TRBV6-5 and TRBJ1-6, with 7 positions matching TRBD1. V shed 6 bases and J 11 bases; nucleotides not matched to a gene: 10. Germline V gene sequence: CDR1 MNHEY, CDR2 SVGAGI. The CDR3 has 14 residues. The DNA of the CDR3 is TGTGCCAGCAGCCCCGCGACAGGGAGTGCACCCCTCCACGTT. This sequence encodes CASSPATGSAPLHV.

V usage is TRBV15 and J usage is TRBJ1-1, with D perhaps matching TRBD1 (6 bases). The V and J ends lost 4 bases and 1 base respectively, with 10 bases between them. Germline V gives CDR1 LNHNV, CDR2 YYDKDF (reference sequence). This CDR3 region has 14 residues. CDR3 loop: CATSTDRSNTEAFF. The CDR3 region has the DNA TGTGCCACCAGCACCGACAGGTCGAACACTGAAGCTTTCTTT.

This sequence joins TRBV20-1 and TRBJ2-7; 7 positions match TRBD2. From germline, CDR1 is DFQATT and CDR2 SNEGSKA (reference sequence). This CDR3 comprises 13 residues. J gave up 2 bases and V 6 bases, and 7 bases lay outside the gene matches. CDR3 sequence reads: CSAQGAGAYEQYF. The CDR3 DNA reads as TGCAGTGCCCAAGGGGCGGGGGCCTACGAGCAGTACTTC.

This chain joins TRBV24-1 and TRBJ2-2; D call uncertain. This CDR3 is 13 amino acids long. Trimming pared 0 bases from V and 7 bases from J, leaving 5 bases between. The V gene's germline CDR1 is KGHDR and CDR2 SFDVKD. The CDR3 DNA reads TGTGCCACCAGTGATTTGGAGAACGGGGAGCTGTTTTTT. It yields the protein CATSDLENGELFF.

V is TRBV29-1 and J is TRBJ2-2, with D hard to call. V was clipped by 8 bases and J by 6 bases, with 13 bases between them. Germline V gene lookup returns CDR1 SQVTM and CDR2 ANQGSEA. The CDR3 is 12 residues long. DNA of the CDR3: TGCAGCTTCCTCGCGAATGCCGGGGAGCTGTTTTTT. The encoded protein is CSFLANAGELFF.

This chain joins TRBV6-5 and TRBJ2-3; 8 bases map to TRBD2. This CDR3 has 14 residues. Germline-derived CDR1 and CDR2 are MNHEY and SVGAGI. Losses at the gene ends were 5 bases for V and 3 bases for J; bases not matched to a gene: 4. CDR3 coding DNA: TGTGCCAGCAGTCAGGGACTAGGTACAGATACGCAGTATTTT. It yields the protein CASSQGLGTDTQYF.

For this clonotype: One junction end disagrees with the germline gene, perhaps due to a read error. V gene TRBV29-1 combines with J gene TRBJ1-4; D is uncertain. The CDR3 runs to 13 residues. In germline, CDR1 is SQVTM, CDR2 ANQGSEA. CDR3: CSVKDGGDEKLFF. DNA of the CDR3: TGCAGCGTTAAAGATGGCGGTGATGAAAAACTGTTTTTT.

This clonotype is large. This chain uses TRBV10-1 with TRBJ2-1, with D tentatively TRBD2 (5 bases). Germline lookup yields CDR1 WNHNN and CDR2 SYGVQD (reference sequence). CDR3 length: 13 amino acids. Trimming pared 6 bases from V and 6 bases from J, leaving 12 bases between. This CDR3 reads CASSPVEGNEQFF. In nucleotides, the CDR3 is TGCGCCAGCAGCCCAGTCGAGGGCAATGAGCAGTTCTTC.

This clonotype counts as medium-sized (0.01 to 0.1%). The gene calls are TRBV12-3 or TRBV12-4 and TRBJ1-1, with TRBD1 matching 10 bases. The V gene end was trimmed by 7 bases and the J gene end by 3 bases; junction bases not matched to a gene: 8. The CDR3 covers 15 residues. CDR3 loop: CASTLRTGGDTEAFF. CDR3 DNA sequence: TGTGCCAGCACCCTCCGGACAGGGGGGGACACTGAAGCTTTCTTT.

This clonotype ranks as large. In nucleotides, the CDR3 is TGTGCCAGCAGTTACTCCTCGGGGGAGTCCTATAATTCACCCCTCCACTTT. Translated: CASSYSSGESYNSPLHF. The chain employs TRBV6-5 and TRBJ1-6; tentative D call: TRBD1 (5 bases). Germline lookup yields CDR1 MNHEY and CDR2 SVGAGI. Trimming cost V 0 bases and J 1 base, with 10 bases left between them. CDR3 size: 17 residues.

This clonotype is large. DNA of the CDR3: TGTGCCAGCAGTCGGGGGGGAGGGGAAGAAGAGACCCAGTACTTC. Protein: CASSRGGGEEETQYF. The chain combines TRBV6-5 with TRBJ2-5, with 8 bases lining up with TRBD2. The junction had 8 bases not matched to a gene; V was cut back by 5 bases and J by 3 bases. This CDR3 is 15 amino acids long. Germline loops: CDR1 MNHEY, CDR2 SVGAGI.

V usage is TRBV2 and J usage is TRBJ1-2, with 8 bases lining up with TRBD1. The V gene's germline CDR1 is SNHLY and CDR2 FYNNEI. The V and J ends lost 6 bases and 5 bases, in that order; junction bases with no gene match: 11. The CDR3 spans 15 residues. CDR3 in DNA: TGTGCCAGCAGGGGAGGACAGGGCTTGAGATATGGCTACACCTTC. Translation gives CASRGGQGLRYGYTF.

In its sample, this clonotype is medium-sized. Here the CDR3 reads CASSLASMNTEAFF. The CDR3 DNA follows: TGCGCCAGCAGCTTGGCCAGTATGAACACTGAAGCTTTCTTT. The rearrangement links TRBV5-1 to TRBJ1-1; D is unresolved. The CDR3 sequence is 14 residues long. The germline V and J ends were trimmed by 0 bases and 0 bases, with 6 bases remaining between them. Germline assignment: CDR1 SGHRS and CDR2 YFSETQ.

The V call is TRBV18, the J call TRBJ2-3; D gene unclear. The germline V gene encodes CDR1 KGHSH and CDR2 LQKENI. Trimming pared 1 base from V and 2 bases from J, leaving 4 bases between. The CDR3 sequence is 13 residues long. CDR3 sequence: CASSPRNTDTQYF. CDR3 nucleotides: TGTGCCAGCTCACCACGAAACACAGATACGCAGTATTTT. Looking up the rest from reference TRBV18 and TRBJ2-3 gives the full variable domain: NAGVMQNPRHLVRRRGQEARLRCSPMKGHSHVYWYRQLPEEGLKFMVYLQKENIIDESGMPKERFSAEFPKEGPSILRIQQVVRGDSAAYFCASSPRNTDTQYFGPGTRLTVL.

The chain employs TRBV5-6 and TRBJ2-2, with D possibly TRBD2 on 6 matching bases. This CDR3 is 15 amino acids long. The V and J ends lost 0 bases and 2 bases respectively, with 8 bases between them. Germline V gene lookup returns CDR1 SGHDT and CDR2 YYEEEE. The CDR3 DNA reads as TGTGCCAGCAGCTTGGGCGGGACCAACACCGGGGAGCTGTTTTTT. It codes for CASSLGGTNTGELFF.

By proportion, this clonotype is medium-sized. The chain employs TRBV6-5 and TRBJ1-5; D gene ambiguous. Germline CDR1 MNHEY, CDR2 SVGAGI. V was trimmed by 1 base and J by 3 bases, leaving 7 bases between them. This CDR3 comprises 14 residues. The CDR3 reads CASSYLGFNQPQHF. The CDR3 DNA follows: TGTGCCAGCAGTTACTTGGGATTCAATCAGCCCCAGCATTTT.

This clonotype is hyperexpanded within its sample. The rearrangement joins TRBV29-1 to TRBJ2-6, with a tentative D call TRBD2 (5 bases). Germline values: CDR1 SQVTM, CDR2 ANQGSEA. V was trimmed by 0 bases and J by 3 bases, leaving 6 bases between them. The CDR3 is 14 amino acids. The CDR3 DNA is TGCAGCGTTGAAGAGGGGAGTGGGGCCAACGTCCTGACTTTC. Its protein is CSVEEGSGANVLTF.

This clonotype occurred once. The chain employs TRBV11-1 and TRBJ1-2, with 10 bases matching TRBD1. CDR3 length equals 16 residues. The junction had 6 bases not matched to a gene; V was cut back by 3 bases and J by 2 bases. Germline V gives CDR1 SGHAT, CDR2 FQDESV (reference sequence). The CDR3 here is CASSLRDRGLNYGYTF. CDR3 coding DNA: TGTGCCAGCAGCTTGAGGGACAGGGGATTGAACTATGGCTACACCTTC.

This clonotype is hyperexpanded within its sample. The chain links TRBV30 to TRBJ2-3; 9 bases are shared with TRBD2. CDR1 and CDR2 (germline): GTSNPN, SVGIG (reference sequence). J lost 2 bases, V lost 4 bases, and 4 bases had no gene match. CDR3 size: 14 residues. CDR3 residues: CAWTPSGTTDTQYF. CDR3 coding DNA: TGTGCCTGGACGCCTAGCGGGACCACAGATACGCAGTATTTT.

By share, this clonotype counts as medium-sized. The V and J genes are TRBV20-1 and TRBJ1-5; D uncertain. This CDR3 is built from 13 residues. Trimming shortened V by 3 bases and J by 3 bases, and 9 bases separated the two germline ends. Germline CDR1 is DFQATT and CDR2 is SNEGSKA (reference sequence). The CDR3 region has the DNA TGCAGTGCTAGTGTACGGAACAATCAGCCCCAGCATTTT. It encodes CSASVRNNQPQHF.